What follows is one T cell receptor (beta chain) and its context. TCRdb reprocessed the 5' RACE reads with MiXCR, giving one entry per CDR3 protein. The sample records 450,000 to 650,000 distinct CDR3 sequences, 20% being singletons. Germline assignment: CDR1 GTSNPN and CDR2 SVGIG (reference sequence). The length of the CDR3 is 12 residues. After removal of 6 bases from V and 5 bases from J, the junction contained 3 bases not matched to a gene. This entry belongs to a study of T-cell memory formation after mild COVID-19. The sequenced material came from PBMCs or a T cell subset sorted from them (not recorded which). The sequence derives from an adult woman who had mild COVID-19 (a few samples of this study predate the infection). Cell type and time point are not known. The chain links TRBV30 to TRBJ1-4; TRBD1 matches 7 bases. The CDR3 DNA reads TGTGCCTGTGACAGGGTAAATGAAAAACTGTTTTTT. Translated: CACDRVNEKLFF.